Listed here are 24 T cell receptor beta chains from one sample, sequenced in a study of vaccination and CD4 T cells after COVID-19. Cultured CD4+ T cell DNA was sequenced using the Oncomine TCR Beta short-read assay. Investigators obtained genomic DNA by extraction from cultured CD4+ T cells. TCRdb re-analysed the PCR reads in MiXCR, keeping a single row per CDR3 protein. This table has approximately 11,000 distinct CDR3 sequences, roughly 40% appearing once. The antigens for these receptors are not known. Stated treatment: roughly ten-day PBMC culture with coronavirus spike peptide pools or control peptides (ViraFEST assay). The unexposed donor provided CD4+ T cells, which were taken before the COVID-19 pandemic (2011-2018). Sequencing was done on a sample of CD4+ T cells from blood, cultured in vitro. The receptors were gathered from a human donor in good health.

The CDR3, as DNA: TGTGCCAGCAGCCAACGGGACCCCGTGCCCTACGAGCAGTACTTC. Translation: CASSQRDPVPYEQYF. The chain uses TRBV14 and TRBJ2-7, with D perhaps given as TRBD1 or TRBD2 (5 bases each). Germline lookup yields CDR1 SGHDN and CDR2 FVKESK. CDR3 length: 15 residues. Trimming removed 2 bases from V and 2 bases from J, with 13 bases in between.

The CDR3 protein is CASSLNQHKQYF. CDR3 nucleotides: TGTGCCAGCAGTCTTAACCAGCACAAGCAGTACTTC. This chain uses TRBV6-2 or TRBV6-3 with TRBJ2-7; no clear D gene. CDR3 length: 12 residues. In germline, CDR1 is MNHEY, CDR2 SVGEGT. V lost 5 bases, J lost 8 bases, and 13 bases lay in between.

This chain connects TRBV2 to TRBJ1-1, with D possibly being TRBD1 (5 bases). Germline CDR1 and CDR2: SNHLY and FYNNEI. Between the trimmed V and J ends, which lost 8 bases and 0 bases, there was a span of 10 bases. This CDR3 has 13 amino acids. The CDR3: CASGSGVNTEAFF. Here the CDR3 DNA reads TGTGCCAGCGGTTCGGGGGTGAACACTGAAGCTTTCTTT.

CDR3 region: CSARNWQGRKDTQYF. The CDR3 DNA sequence: TGCAGTGCTAGAAACTGGCAGGGGAGGAAAGATACGCAGTATTTT. J is TRBJ2-3 and V is TRBV20-1; possibly TRBD1 or TRBD2 for D (6 bases each). V dropped 2 bases and J dropped 5 bases, with 17 bases sitting between them. The germline gives CDR1 DFQATT, CDR2 SNEGSKA (reference sequence). The CDR3 consists of 15 residues.

This clonotype was counted a few times. The chain uses TRBV6-1 and TRBJ2-5; D gene unclear. This CDR3 spans 12 amino acids. Per the germline V gene, CDR1 is MNHNS and CDR2 is SASEGT. Deletions cut 3 bases from V and 5 bases from J, with 7 bases between. CDR3 DNA sequence: TGTGCCAGCAGTGAGACGCGCGAGACCCAGTACTTC. Protein product: CASSETRETQYF.

J is TRBJ2-1 and V is TRBV12-3 or TRBV12-4; the D gene is possibly TRBD2 (5 bases). CDR3 size: 15 residues. Trimming removed 3 bases at V and 0 bases at J, with 9 bases between. Here the CDR3 reads CASSFAGSSYNEQFF. In nucleotides, the CDR3 is TGTGCCAGCAGTTTCGCGGGCAGCTCCTACAATGAGCAGTTCTTC.

The chain carries TRBV6-1 and TRBJ2-7; TRBD1 or TRBD2 may be the D gene (5 bases each). The CDR3 covers 15 residues. V was cut by 6 bases and J by 2 bases, with 17 bases left in between. The germline V gene encodes CDR1 MNHNS and CDR2 SASEGT. The CDR3 bases are TGTGCCAGCAGCGTATCCGGGACGGCGGCCTACGAGCAGTACTTC. The encoded protein is CASSVSGTAAYEQYF.

This clonotype is deemed medium-sized. V is TRBV2 and J is TRBJ1-1; TRBD1 aligns across 7 bases. Germline V gene data show CDR1 as SNHLY and CDR2 as FYNNEI. The CDR3 has 15 amino acids. With 5 bases clipped from V and 2 bases from J, the junction kept 8 bases outside the gene matches. In DNA form, the CDR3 reads TGTGCCAGCAGTTGGTCGGGACAGTCAAACACTGAAGCTTTCTTT. Its protein is CASSWSGQSNTEAFF.

This rearrangement joins TRBV20-1 to TRBJ2-3; D may be TRBD1 (6 bases). Germline V gene lookup returns CDR1 DFQATT and CDR2 SNEGSKA (reference sequence). Between the trimmed V and J ends, which lost 6 bases and 0 bases, there was a span of 19 bases. The CDR3 consists of 16 residues. The CDR3 DNA reads as TGCAGTGCATCGCGATATCAGGGGTTTAGCACAGATACGCAGTATTTT. This translates into CSASRYQGFSTDTQYF.

The chain has TRBV6-2 or TRBV6-3 and TRBJ2-3; 9 bases are a match to TRBD2. V was clipped by 0 bases and J by 0 bases; unmatched bases: 13. The V gene's germline CDR1 is MNHEY and CDR2 SVGEGT. CDR3 size: 20 residues. DNA for the CDR3: TGTGCCAGCAGTTACTCGAGACTAGCGGCGCTGTCTTCTAGCACAGATACGCAGTATTTT. Residues: CASSYSRLAALSSSTDTQYF.

This clonotype has a handful of counts. This chain links TRBV20-1 with TRBJ2-1; 15 bases are shared with TRBD2. CDR1 and CDR2 from the germline V gene are DFQATT and SNEGSKA (reference sequence). The junction had 9 bases not matched to a gene; V was cut back by 6 bases and J by 6 bases. The CDR3 loop spans 16 amino acids. The CDR3, as DNA: TGCAGTGCCAGGGGACTAGCGGGAGGTAGTTCCAATGAGCAGTTCTTC. It translates to CSARGLAGGSSNEQFF.

This clonotype appeared a few times. The chain uses TRBV7-8 and TRBJ2-2, with unresolved D. CDR1 is SGHVS, CDR2 FQNEAQ, per germline. This CDR3 is built from 15 residues. Trimming took off 5 bases at V and 4 bases at J, with 14 bases between the two ends. The CDR3 is CASSHYRALTGELFF. In DNA form, the CDR3 reads TGTGCCAGCAGCCACTACCGGGCCCTCACCGGGGAGCTGTTTTTT. Using reference TRBV7-8 and TRBJ2-2 for the parts outside the CDR3, the full variable domain is GAGVSQSPRYKVAKRGQDVALRCDPISGHVSLFWYQQALGQGPEFLTYFQNEAQLDKSGLPSDRFFAERPEGSVSTLKIQRTQQEDSAVYLCASSHYRALTGELFFGEGSRLTVL.

The rearrangement links TRBV27 to TRBJ1-1; 8 bases fit TRBD1. The CDR3 totals 14 residues. The germline CDR1 and CDR2 sequences are MNHEY and SMNVEV (reference sequence). V was pared by 7 bases and J by 0 bases, with 4 bases of the junction left unmatched. The CDR3 region is CASKTGQVNTEAFF. The DNA of the CDR3 is TGTGCCAGCAAAACGGGACAGGTGAACACTGAAGCTTTCTTT.

The gene calls are TRBV4-3 and TRBJ1-2; no clear D. Trimming took off 4 bases at V and 4 bases at J, with 13 bases between the two ends. The CDR3 consists of 14 residues. Germline values: CDR1 LGHNA, CDR2 YSLEER. The CDR3 is CASSPRRGTYGYTF. The CDR3 coding sequence is TGCGCCAGCAGCCCTCGACGGGGTACCTATGGCTACACCTTC.

The rearrangement links TRBV6-4 to TRBJ2-1; the match to TRBD2 covers 13 bases. This CDR3 region has 16 residues. V lost 11 bases to trimming and J lost 8 bases; unmatched junction nucleotides: 15. The germline gives CDR1 MRHNA, CDR2 SNTAGT. This CDR3 reads CAGLPGLAGTSYEQFF. The CDR3 coding sequence is TGTGCCGGTCTACCGGGACTAGCGGGGACCTCCTATGAGCAGTTCTTC.

The J gene is TRBJ1-1, the V gene TRBV19, with D unresolved. Germline lookup yields CDR1 LNHDA and CDR2 SQIVND (reference sequence). The CDR3 loop spans 15 amino acids. V lost 3 bases and J lost 0, with 11 bases in between. CDR3 region: CASSMKAAMNTEAFF. The CDR3 nucleotides are TGTGCCAGTAGTATGAAGGCAGCCATGAACACTGAAGCTTTCTTT. The complete variable domain, with remaining parts taken from reference TRBV19 and TRBJ1-1, reads DGGITQSPKYLFRKEGQNVTLSCEQNLNHDAMYWYRQDPGQGLRLIYYSQIVNDFQKGDIAEGYSVSREKKESFPLTVTSAQKNPTAFYLCASSMKAAMNTEAFFGQGTRLTVV.

The sample holds a few counts of this clonotype. The chain is built from TRBV20-1 and TRBJ2-7, with TRBD2 matching over 8 bases. The CDR3 runs to 14 residues. CDR1 and CDR2 from the germline V gene are DFQATT and SNEGSKA (reference sequence). V was clipped by 3 bases and J by 1 base; unmatched bases: 5. CDR3 residues: CSASRLARSYEQYF. CDR3 nucleotide sequence: TGCAGTGCTAGTCGACTAGCGAGATCCTACGAGCAGTACTTC.

V gene TRBV20-1 combines with J gene TRBJ1-5; 7 nucleotides match TRBD1. The CDR3 length is 13 residues. Germline V gene sequence: CDR1 DFQATT, CDR2 SNEGSKA (reference sequence). Trimming at V came to 3 bases and at J to 6 bases, leaving 5 bases not matched to a gene. CDR3 protein: CSASRGIGQPQHF. CDR3 nucleotides: TGCAGTGCTAGCAGGGGGATCGGTCAGCCCCAGCATTTT.

The chain couples TRBV6-1 to TRBJ1-2; D is ambiguous. Trimming left V 6 bases short and J 4 bases short, with 21 bases between. The germline V gene has CDR1 MNHNS and CDR2 SASEGT. The CDR3 is 16 amino acids. The CDR3 loop is CASSSISLGFRYGYTF. For the CDR3, the DNA is TGTGCCAGCAGCAGTATATCCCTCGGGTTCCGCTATGGCTACACCTTC.

The chain links TRBV6-2 or TRBV6-3 to TRBJ1-1, with D tentatively TRBD1 (5 bases). The CDR3 has 17 amino acids. CDR1 is MNHEY, CDR2 SVGEGT, per germline. Trimming removed 4 bases from V and 2 bases from J, with 20 bases in between. Written as DNA, the CDR3 is TGTGCCAGCAGTTTGCGAGCGGGACGGCCGAGCAACACTGAAGCTTTCTTT. Amino acids: CASSLRAGRPSNTEAFF.

The V call is TRBV20-1, the J call TRBJ2-7; D unresolved. Germline values: CDR1 DFQATT, CDR2 SNEGSKA (reference sequence). CDR3 length equals 13 residues. The V end was cut by 2 bases, the J end by 6 bases, with 14 bases between. Written as DNA, the CDR3 is TGCAGTGCTAGATCAGACTCTTCCGGCGAGCAGTACTTC. This translates into CSARSDSSGEQYF.

This rearrangement joins TRBV15 to TRBJ1-6; no firm D call. This CDR3 is 18 amino acids long. Germline CDR1 and CDR2: LNHNV and YYDKDF (reference sequence). Trimming took off 0 bases at V and 10 bases at J, with 22 bases between the two ends. DNA for the CDR3: TGTGCCACCAGCAGAGATCAAAGGTCCGCGGAGGGCGGATCACCCCTCCACTTT. It is translated as CATSRDQRSAEGGSPLHF.

The rearrangement links TRBV7-9 to TRBJ2-5; D not resolved. The CDR3 sequence is 15 residues long. CDR1 SEHNR and CDR2 FQNEAQ come from the germline V gene (reference sequence). The V end lost 5 bases, the J end lost 3 bases, and 16 bases lay between the germline ends. In nucleotides, the CDR3 is TGTGCCAGCAGCCCCCGAGGCGGTAGGGAAGAGACCCAGTACTTC. This sequence encodes CASSPRGGREETQYF.

The chain has TRBV27 and TRBJ1-6, with a weak D call TRBD1 (5 bases). The germline V gene encodes CDR1 MNHEY and CDR2 SMNVEV (reference sequence). The germline V and J ends were trimmed by 5 bases and 4 bases, with 12 bases remaining between them. The length of the CDR3 is 15 residues. The CDR3 loop is CASSPGVTYNSPLHF. CDR3 DNA: TGTGCCAGCAGTCCGGGGGTCACATATAATTCACCCCTCCACTTT.